The rows below give T cell receptor beta chains drawn from one sample of a study of blood T cell repertoires in COVID-19. Profiled with immunoSEQ multiplex PCR; TCRdb holds only in-frame clones, not every one. Of over 45,000 clones listed, 65% to 90% are singletons. The sequenced material came from peripheral blood. The source is a woman of 80 years or more with acute or convalescent COVID-19. Each CDR3 is given with its conserved first and last residue. A D gene is named only where the DNA matches it firmly. Clone size appears in some rows only: once, few, many, or a class for an expanded clone.

D	V	size	J	DNA	CDR3
TRBD1	TRBV7-9	few	TRBJ1-5	TGTGCCAGCAGCGGAGAAGGACAGGGGAGTCAGCCCCAGCATTTT	CASSGEGQGSQPQHF
TRBD1	TRBV19	.	TRBJ1-1	TGTGCCAGTAGTATGTGGTTAGGACAGGGGGTTCGGACTGAAGCTTTCTTT	CASSMWLGQGVRTEAFF
TRBD1	TRBV18	.	TRBJ2-3	TGTGCCAGCTCACCAAAGACAGGGAGCACAGATACGCAGTATTTT	CASSPKTGSTDTQYF
.	TRBV24-1	.	TRBJ1-4	TGTGCCACCAGTAGCGGGGGTTGGGAAAAACTGTTTTTT	CATSSGGWEKLFF
.	TRBV5-4	.	TRBJ2-2	TGTGCCAGCAGCCAGGGGCCCGCGAACACCGGGGAGCTGTTTTTT	CASSQGPANTGELFF
TRBD1	TRBV19	.	TRBJ2-1	TGTGCCAGTAGGGGACAGGGGAGGGGTGAGCAGTTCTTC	CASRGQGRGEQFF
TRBD1	TRBV6-1	.	TRBJ1-2	TGTGCCAGCAACCCCGGGACAGGGGGCGAGTATGGCTACACCTTC	CASNPGTGGEYGYTF
.	TRBV9	.	TRBJ2-2	TGTGCCAGCAGCGTAGGAAGGGGCACCGGGGAGCTGTTTTTT	CASSVGRGTGELFF
TRBD1	TRBV7-8	.	TRBJ2-7	TGTGCCAGCAGCTTCCCGGGACAGAATTACGAGCAGTACTTC	CASSFPGQNYEQYF
.	TRBV19	.	TRBJ1-3	TGTGCCAGTAGTACCTCCGCGGGAAACACCATATATTTT	CASSTSAGNTIYF
TRBD2	TRBV7-8	.	TRBJ2-3	TGTGCCAGCAGCCTCGCGCTTCGGGGGGGGCGTGATACGCAGTATTTT	CASSLALRGGRDTQYF
TRBD1	TRBV24-1	.	TRBJ1-6	TGTGCCACCAGTGATAGCTCTGGGGACAGCTTGTATAATTCACCCCTCCACTTT	CATSDSSGDSLYNSPLHF
TRBD1	TRBV30	.	TRBJ1-2	TGTGCCTGGAGCGCGGACAGGGAGGGGGGCTACACCTTC	CAWSADREGGYTF
.	TRBV6-5	once	TRBJ1-1	TGTGCCAGCAGTTACCGGGGTGAAGCTTTCTTT	CASSYRGEAFF
.	TRBV2	.	TRBJ1-1	TGTGCCAGCACCCAGGGACTCAGGAACACTGAAGCTTTCTTT	CASTQGLRNTEAFF
TRBD1	TRBV7-2	.	TRBJ2-7	TGTGCCAGCAGCCAAATTAGGATGATCCGGGACAGGAGGTACTACGAGCAGTACTTC	CASSQIRMIRDRRYYEQYF
TRBD1	TRBV15	.	TRBJ1-2	TGTGCCACCAGCAGAGATCAGACAGGGGAATCCTATGGCTACACCTTC	CATSRDQTGESYGYTF
TRBD2	TRBV7-2	.	TRBJ2-3	TGTGCCAGCAGCCCTAGCGGGGGGGCCACAGATACGCAGTATTTT	CASSPSGGATDTQYF
.	TRBV2	.	TRBJ1-4	TGTGCCAGCAGATCCCTCATTGGGAGGGAAAAACTGTTTTTT	CASRSLIGREKLFF
TRBD1	TRBV5-1	.	TRBJ1-6	TGCGCCAGCAGCTCAACAGGGGTAGGATATAATTCACCCCTCCACTTT	CASSSTGVGYNSPLHF
TRBD1	TRBV7-7	.	TRBJ2-5	TGTGCTAGCAGCCTACAGGGGTTCGGGGAGACCCAGTACTTC	CASSLQGFGETQYF
.	TRBV29-1	.	TRBJ2-7	TGCAGCGTTGATAGGTGGGAGGAGGGCTCCTACGAGCAGTACTTC	CSVDRWEEGSYEQYF
.	TRBV6-5	.	TRBJ1-4	TGTGCCAGCAGTTACTCGAGGCTATCAACTAATGAAAAACTGTTTTTT	CASSYSRLSTNEKLFF
.	TRBV9	once	TRBJ2-7	TGTGCCAGCAGCATGGGACTCCCCTCCTACGAGCAGTACTTC	CASSMGLPSYEQYF
.	TRBV2	.	TRBJ1-2	TGTGCCAGCAGTGAAAAAGGAAGACAGAACTATGGCTACACCTTC	CASSEKGRQNYGYTF
.	TRBV4-1	.	TRBJ1-1	TGCGCCAGCAGCCAAGAAGTAGGACTTCCCTTTTCCACTGAAGCTTTCTTT	CASSQEVGLPFSTEAFF
.	TRBV11-3	few	TRBJ2-5	TGTGCCAGCAGCTTGCGGTCAGGGCGTAGGGAAGAGACCCAGTACTTC	CASSLRSGRREETQYF
TRBD1	TRBV3-1/TRBV3-2	.	TRBJ2-5	TGTGCCAGCAGCCGGCTACAGGGGGAAGAGACCCAGTACTTC	CASSRLQGEETQYF
.	TRBV5-1	.	TRBJ2-3	TGCGCCAGCAGCTTTGGACAGCTCACAGATACGCAGTATTTT	CASSFGQLTDTQYF
TRBD1	TRBV27	.	TRBJ2-7	TGTGCCAGCAGTTTACGTGGAGAGACAGGGGGTATCAACACGAAATACGAGCAGTACTTC	CASSLRGETGGINTKYEQYF
TRBD1	TRBV13	.	TRBJ2-1	TGTGCCAGCAGCTCCCCCGGGACAGGGAACAATGAGCAGTTCTTC	CASSSPGTGNNEQFF
TRBD1	TRBV5-1	.	TRBJ2-6	TGCGCCAGCAGCCCAGGGGGCTCTGGGGCCAACGTCCTGACTTTC	CASSPGGSGANVLTF
TRBD1	TRBV6-5	few	TRBJ1-2	TGTGCCAGCAGGCAGGGGGTTAACTATGGCTACACCTTC	CASRQGVNYGYTF
TRBD1	TRBV12-3/TRBV12-4	.	TRBJ1-2	TGTGCCAGCACCCCGGACAGGGGGCGCGGCTACACCTTC	CASTPDRGRGYTF
.	TRBV5-6	.	TRBJ2-2	TGTGCCAGCAGCTTGCCTCTAGCAGACACCGGGGAGCTGTTTTTT	CASSLPLADTGELFF
.	TRBV19	.	TRBJ1-5	TGTGCCAGTAGTATTCCGGACTATAGCAATCAGCCCCAGCATTTT	CASSIPDYSNQPQHF
.	TRBV5-1	once	TRBJ1-2	TGCGCCAGCAGCTTGGTATCGGGGGGTGGCGGCTACACCTTC	CASSLVSGGGGYTF
TRBD1	TRBV29-1	.	TRBJ2-5	TGCAGCGTTGAAGACTTCTCAGGGACAGGGCCAGGGGAGACCCAGTACTTC	CSVEDFSGTGPGETQYF
TRBD2	TRBV7-2	.	TRBJ2-4	TGTGCCAGCAGCCGCCAGCGGGGTCAAAACATTCAGTACTTC	CASSRQRGQNIQYF
.	TRBV27	once	TRBJ1-4	TGTGCCCTCCAGGAAAGGGGAACAGCTCTTCTGTTTTTT	CALQERGTALLFF
.	TRBV3-1/TRBV3-2	.	TRBJ2-5	TGTGCCAGCAGCCTCCGCCTAGGCCAGTACTTC	CASSLRLGQYF
TRBD1	TRBV3-1/TRBV3-2	.	TRBJ1-2	TGTGCCAGCAGCCACCAGGCAGGGGGCGTAGGTGGCTACACCTTC	CASSHQAGGVGGYTF
TRBD1	TRBV18	.	TRBJ1-1	TGTGCCAGCTCACCACCGAACAGGGGAAACACTGAAGCTTTCTTT	CASSPPNRGNTEAFF
TRBD1	TRBV27	.	TRBJ2-2	TGTGCCAGCAGACGCCGGGACAGGGGTCACACAGGGGAGCTGTTTTTT	CASRRRDRGHTGELFF
TRBD2	TRBV9	.	TRBJ2-3	TGTGCCAGCAGCGTAGAACTAGCGGGGACCACAGATACGCAGTATTTT	CASSVELAGTTDTQYF
TRBD2	TRBV5-4	.	TRBJ2-2	TGTGCCAGCACCACCGGGGGGGCCGTGGGCACCGGGGAGCTGTTTTTT	CASTTGGAVGTGELFF
.	TRBV19	.	TRBJ1-2	TGTGCCAGTAGTATCGGAACCGGGACATCCTATGGCTACACCTTC	CASSIGTGTSYGYTF
TRBD1	TRBV5-5	once	TRBJ2-7	TGTGCCAGCAGAAGGACAGGGGTCAGCGAGCAGTACTTC	CASRRTGVSEQYF
TRBD2	TRBV7-3	.	TRBJ2-1	TGTGCCAGCAGTCTGACCCCGGGACTAGCGGGGTCCTACAATGAGCAGTTCTTC	CASSLTPGLAGSYNEQFF
.	TRBV7-2	.	TRBJ2-7	TGTGCCAGCAGCTTTGAAGGGGTCTACGAGCAGTACTTC	CASSFEGVYEQYF